This T cell receptor beta chain was recovered during a study of beta chain features in type 1 diabetes. Findings and caveats of the study: Reduced insertions and increased deletions marked VDJ junctions in type 1 diabetes patients. Cells carrying high TCR expression could end up over-represented when cDNA is sequenced.

As every portion of the isolated RNA was reverse transcribed, the sequencing read expressed TCRB transcripts. Average reads for naive, central memory and regulatory T cell samples were about 3.57 million. Assay used: immunoSEQ multiplex PCR; TCRdb lists only in-frame clones, some missing. This table holds a few hundred thousand clones, 12% to 15% found once. With 2 bases removed from V and 3 bases from J, the gap between germline ends came to 8 bases. Per the germline V gene, CDR1 is GTSNPN and CDR2 is SVGIG (reference sequence). CDR3 length equals 13 residues. About this clone: Its specificity is unknown.

Every donor provided one heparinised blood draw, which averaged approximately 100 mL. Sequences were obtained from central memory CD4+ T cells from blood. This sequence was found in a man aged 25 to 40 in good health. The chain links TRBV30 to TRBJ1-5, with D uncertain. CDR3 amino acids: CAWSKSFNQPQHF. The DNA of the CDR3 is TGTGCCTGGAGTAAAAGTTTCAATCAGCCCCAGCATTTT.